Shown below are 22 T cell receptor beta chains from a single sample sequenced in a study of immune characterization of retroperitoneal liposarcoma (dated by TCRdb to between 2019 and 2020). Preparation of the library involved PCR. Sequenced using a NextSeq 500. TCRdb itself trimmed the public reads at Q25 with fastp, ran MiXCR and retained productive beta chains. When rows share a CDR3 protein, they turn into one entry using the most common DNA and genes. The sample table lists approximately 11,000 distinct CDR3 sequences, 20% to 30% of them with a count of one. Roughly 20% of the sample goes to the ten largest clones. Sequences were obtained from blood. These receptors were taken from a male donor with retroperitoneal liposarcoma.

A few counts support this clonotype. J is TRBJ2-3 and V is TRBV6-6; 8 positions match TRBD2. This CDR3 is 17 amino acids long. V lost 3 bases to trimming and J lost 4 bases; unmatched junction nucleotides: 12. Germline-derived CDR1 and CDR2 are MNHNY and SVGAGI (reference sequence). The CDR3: CASSYGAGGVVADTQYF. The CDR3 DNA follows: TGTGCCAGCAGTTATGGTGCGGGGGGAGTGGTAGCAGATACGCAGTATTTT.

This clonotype appeared many times. The V call is TRBV10-1, the J call TRBJ2-3, with 9 nucleotides matching TRBD1. Trimming at V came to 5 bases and at J to 4 bases, leaving 7 bases not matched to a gene. Germline CDR1 reads WNHNN; CDR2 reads SYGVQD (reference sequence). This CDR3 contains 15 residues. The CDR3 is CASSHGQGRADTQYF. The CDR3 DNA reads TGCGCCAGCAGTCACGGACAGGGGAGGGCAGATACGCAGTATTTT.

The CDR3 coding sequence is TGTGCCAGCAGCCCGGGACCCCTCTACAATGAGCAGTTCTTC. Its translation: CASSPGPLYNEQFF. This chain links TRBV11-3 with TRBJ2-1, with D perhaps being TRBD1 or TRBD2 (5 bases each). The V end was cut by 5 bases, the J end by 3 bases, with 11 bases between. Germline V gives CDR1 SGHNT, CDR2 YENEEA. The CDR3 is 14 amino acids.

This clonotype occurred a few times. The rearrangement joins TRBV12-3 or TRBV12-4 to TRBJ2-1; 8 positions agree with TRBD2. The assigned J gene may be wrong: the sequence end matches TRBJ2-7 better. This CDR3 has 16 amino acids. CDR3 coding DNA: TGTGCCAGCAGTTTTGGGGCGGGAGGCCCCGGCTACGAGCAGTACTTC. This translates into CASSFGAGGPGYEQYF.

The chain joins TRBV27 to TRBJ2-1; 9 positions agree with TRBD2. The V and J ends lost 3 bases and 9 bases, in that order; junction bases with no gene match: 9. The CDR3 totals 15 residues. The germline CDR1 and CDR2 sequences are MNHEY and SMNVEV (reference sequence). CDR3 coding DNA: TGTGCCAGCAGTTTCTTCGCGGGGGGGCCGAGTGAGCAGTTCTTC. Encoded protein: CASSFFAGGPSEQFF.

By share, this clonotype ranks as medium-sized. This sequence may be a read error, since a much larger clone differs from it by one base. CDR3 loop: CASRNRVGIQFF. CDR3 DNA sequence: TGTGCCAGCAGGAACAGGGTGGGCATTCAGTTCTTC. The gene calls are TRBV6-1 and TRBJ2-1; D may be TRBD1 (6 bases). Germline V CDR1 and CDR2: MNHNS, SASEGT. Trimming pared 6 bases from V and 13 bases from J, leaving 16 bases between. There are 12 residues in the CDR3.

By sample fraction, this clonotype is medium-sized. This rearrangement joins TRBV27 to TRBJ2-1; D possibly matches TRBD1 or TRBD2 (5 bases each). The J call may be incorrect, as the DNA end agrees better with TRBJ2-5. Germline CDR1 MNHEY, CDR2 SMNVEV (reference sequence). There are 14 residues in the CDR3. The CDR3 region is CASRPLPGTETQYF. The CDR3 nucleotides read TGTGCCAGCCGTCCTCTTCCCGGGACAGAGACCCAGTACTTC.

The V call is TRBV6-5, the J call TRBJ2-1; no clear D gene. CDR1 MNHEY and CDR2 SVGAGI come from the germline V gene. This CDR3 is built from 15 residues. V was shortened by 4 bases and J by 4 bases, with 14 bases between the two germline ends. CDR3 in amino acids: CASSSAPVGYNEQFF. The CDR3 DNA reads as TGTGCCAGCAGTTCGGCCCCGGTAGGTTACAATGAGCAGTTCTTC.

The genes are TRBV6-1 and TRBJ1-4; a possible D gene is TRBD1 (5 bases). The CDR3 is made up of 15 amino acids. Trimming left V 6 bases short and J 3 bases short, with 14 bases between. Germline V CDR1 and CDR2: MNHNS, SASEGT. CDR3 sequence: CASSGIGGANEKLFF. The DNA of the CDR3 is TGTGCCAGCAGCGGGATTGGGGGGGCTAATGAAAAACTGTTTTTT.

The chain has TRBV6-2 or TRBV6-3 and TRBJ2-3, with D possibly TRBD1 on 7 matching bases. V gave up 4 bases and J gave up 1 base, with 12 bases separating them. The CDR3 totals 15 residues. Germline CDR1 and CDR2: MNHEY and SVGEGT. CDR3 bases: TGTGCCAGCAGTTCCCCCAGGGGGGGCACAGATACGCAGTATTTT. Its protein is CASSSPRGGTDTQYF.

This clonotype has only a few counts. This chain joins TRBV27 and TRBJ2-1; possible D gene TRBD2, 5 bases. The CDR3 covers 15 residues. Looked up from germline, CDR1 is MNHEY and CDR2 is SMNVEV (reference sequence). Trimming removed 5 bases from V and 2 bases from J, with 13 bases in between. The CDR3 region is CASSDLAQTYNEQFF. CDR3 bases: TGTGCCAGCAGTGATCTAGCCCAAACCTACAATGAGCAGTTCTTC.

The rearrangement links TRBV6-5 to TRBJ2-1, with D possibly being TRBD1 (6 bases). The J call may be wrong; the DNA end is better matched by TRBJ2-7. The V gene's germline CDR1 is MNHEY and CDR2 SVGAGI. There are 15 residues in the CDR3. In DNA form, the CDR3 reads TGTGCCAGCAGCATGGACAGTTACAGCTCCTACGAGCAGTACGTC. As protein: CASSMDSYSSYEQYV.

By proportion, this clonotype is medium-sized. This chain joins TRBV27 and TRBJ2-1, with D possibly TRBD2 on 6 matching bases. CDR1 is MNHEY, CDR2 SMNVEV, per germline (reference sequence). The CDR3 covers 13 residues. The ends were cut back, 5 bases at V and 13 bases at J, with 18 bases in the middle. CDR3 coding DNA: TGTGCCAGCAGTCAAGCCTCCCTAGCGACTCAGTTCTTC. Its translation is CASSQASLATQFF.

About this clonotype: The conserved final phenylalanine or tryptophan is absent from the CDR3, which likely points to a read error. The J gene is TRBJ2-1, the V gene TRBV11-3; D possibly uses TRBD1 or TRBD2 (6 bases each). The J call may be mistaken, given a closer DNA end match to TRBJ2-5. Per germline, CDR1 SGHNT and CDR2 YENEEA. CDR3 length equals 13 residues. The CDR3 loop is CASSFRGAETQYL. DNA of the CDR3: TGTGCCAGCAGCTTTAGGGGGGCAGAGACCCAGTACTTA.

This clonotype was recorded at least ten times. The gene calls are TRBV6-6 and TRBJ2-5; 14 bases are shared with TRBD2. Germline V CDR1 and CDR2: MNHNY, SVGAGI (reference sequence). The CDR3 totals 19 residues. The V and J ends lost 2 bases and 0 bases, in that order; junction bases with no gene match: 8. The CDR3 is CASSYPGTSGGPNQETQYF. The DNA for the CDR3 is TGTGCCAGCAGTTACCCCGGGACTAGCGGGGGCCCTAACCAAGAGACCCAGTACTTC.

This clonotype was found a few times. The chain couples TRBV12-3 or TRBV12-4 to TRBJ1-4, with TRBD1 as a possible D gene (6 bases). CDR3 size: 14 residues. Trimming took 6 bases from V and 4 from J, leaving 12 bases between them. The CDR3 reads CASSLTGFNEKLFF. CDR3 nucleotide sequence: TGTGCCAGCAGCCTTACAGGGTTTAATGAAAAACTGTTTTTT.

The chain uses TRBV6-1 and TRBJ2-2, with 9 bases that match TRBD1. This CDR3 contains 17 residues. CDR1 MNHNS and CDR2 SASEGT come from the germline V gene. The junction had 10 bases not matched to a gene; V was cut back by 1 base and J by 7 bases. The CDR3 is CASSEDFRQGGRGELFF. In nucleotides, the CDR3 is TGTGCCAGCAGTGAAGATTTTCGACAGGGGGGACGCGGGGAGCTGTTTTTT.

DNA for the CDR3: TGTGCCAGCAGCTCGAGCCGGACTAGCGCGGAGACCCAGTACTTC. Protein product: CASSSSRTSAETQYF. The chain uses TRBV7-6 and TRBJ2-1, with TRBD2 identical over 9 bases. The J call is in doubt because the DNA end fits TRBJ2-5 better. This CDR3 spans 15 amino acids. Germline lookup yields CDR1 SGHVS and CDR2 FNYEAQ.

The sample holds many counts of this clonotype. The chain has TRBV6-8 and TRBJ1-1; 7 bases fit TRBD1. The germline V gene encodes CDR1 MNHGY and CDR2 SAAAGT. V shed 4 bases, J shed 3 bases, and the junction held 11 bases outside the gene matches. This CDR3 has 16 residues. The CDR3 spells CASSCLPGGKDTEAFF. The CDR3 coding sequence is TGTGCCAGCAGTTGCCTACCAGGGGGAAAGGACACTGAAGCTTTCTTT.

A few counts support this clonotype. The chain is built from TRBV5-1 and TRBJ2-3; D remains ambiguous. TRBJ2-7 matches the DNA end more closely, so the J call is doubtful. The germline gives CDR1 SGHRS, CDR2 YFSETQ. The CDR3 is made up of 11 amino acids. CDR3 loop: CASSLGREQYF. The DNA of the CDR3 is TGCGCCAGCAGCTTGGGTCGTGAGCAGTACTTC.

The table lists this clonotype with many counts. At one of its ends the junction is not consistent with the germline gene, which may arise from a read error. This chain joins TRBV12-3 or TRBV12-4 and TRBJ1-2; a possible D gene is TRBD1 (6 bases). CDR3 length: 11 amino acids. The CDR3 coding sequence is TGTGCCAGCAGATACCTGGACAGACCTATCTTC. This codes for CASRYLDRPIF.

V and J are TRBV12-3 or TRBV12-4 and TRBJ1-1; D ambiguous. The CDR3 contains 15 residues. V lost 5 bases and J lost 0, with 13 bases in between. The CDR3 here is CASSPFRGLNTEAFF. CDR3 in DNA: TGTGCCAGCAGTCCGTTTAGAGGGTTGAACACTGAAGCTTTCTTT.